A selection of T cell receptor beta chains follows, all from one sample in a study of blood T cell repertoires in COVID-19. Generated by immunoSEQ multiplex PCR, the TCRdb table keeps only in-frame clones and is missing some. The data show 100,000 to 150,000 clones, around 76% seen once. Sequencing was done on a sample of peripheral blood. The source of these receptors is a man older than 75 with COVID-19, enrolled during active disease. Both conserved end residues are trimmed from each CDR3. Fields, in order: V gene, CDR3 protein.

TRBV2 ASRGSSGGYEQY
TRBV19 ASSATGWYGYT
TRBV7-8 ASEETPSNEQF
TRBV13 ASSPLKVWGHQITDTQY
TRBV7-9 ASSFSQNNSPLH
TRBV7-3 ASSPGGVSQEGYT
TRBV5-1 ASRLTGFANEKLF
TRBV13 ASSSGQGSGPLH
TRBV7-2 ASSLQSGGSYEQY
TRBV7-7 ASSLAYGENTQY
TRBV11-2 ASNKQGNSYEQY
TRBV30 AWRRDGTEAF
TRBV9 ASSSGDRSTDTQY
TRBV11-2 ASSLDPGQLYEQY
TRBV9 ASSTTVGEQY
TRBV28 ASSLYRDGEYGDSPLH
TRBV28 ASSLTDTQY
TRBV6-6 ASSHSGSSAYEQY
TRBV2 ASSFGGTDTQY
TRBV19 ASSRQLKTNEKLF
TRBV6-5 ASSYSGLAAYEQY
TRBV7-3 ASSLTSGNYNEQF
TRBV7-8 ASSLVGQTNTGELF
TRBV7-7 ASSLLTGGSQETQY
TRBV7-3 ASSLTTESGEAF
TRBV18 ASSTDRGAKNIQY
TRBV19 ASSMGASGSIYEQY
TRBV5-1 ASSLAGGGNEKLF
TRBV19 ASSIKPPGLAGALSYEQY